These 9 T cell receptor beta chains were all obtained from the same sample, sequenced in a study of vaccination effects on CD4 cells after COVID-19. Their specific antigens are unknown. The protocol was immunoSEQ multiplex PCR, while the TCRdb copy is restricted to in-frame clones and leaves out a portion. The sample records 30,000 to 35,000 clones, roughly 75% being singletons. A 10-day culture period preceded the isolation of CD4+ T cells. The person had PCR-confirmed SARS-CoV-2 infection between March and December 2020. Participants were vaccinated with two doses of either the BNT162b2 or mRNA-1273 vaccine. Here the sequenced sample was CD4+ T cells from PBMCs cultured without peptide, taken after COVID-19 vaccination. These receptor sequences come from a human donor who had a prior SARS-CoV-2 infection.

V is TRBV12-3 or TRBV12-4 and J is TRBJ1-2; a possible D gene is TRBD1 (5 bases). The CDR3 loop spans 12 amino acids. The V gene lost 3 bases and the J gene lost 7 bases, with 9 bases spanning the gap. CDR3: CASSFRGIGYTF. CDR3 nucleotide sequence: TGTGCCAGCAGTTTTCGGGGGATTGGCTACACCTTC.

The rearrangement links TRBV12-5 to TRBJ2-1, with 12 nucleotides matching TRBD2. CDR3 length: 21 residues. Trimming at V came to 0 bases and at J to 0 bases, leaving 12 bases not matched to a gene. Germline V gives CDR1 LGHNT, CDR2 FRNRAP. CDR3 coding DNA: TGTGCTAGTGGTTTGGTACCCCGGTGGACTAGCGGGGCCAGCTCCTACAATGAGCAGTTCTTC. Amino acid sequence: CASGLVPRWTSGASSYNEQFF. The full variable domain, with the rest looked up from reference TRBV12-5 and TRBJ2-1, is DARVTQTPRHKVTEMGQEVTMRCQPILGHNTVFWYRQTMMQGLELLAYFRNRAPLDDSGMPKDRFSAEMPDATLATLKIQPSEPRDSAVYFCASGLVPRWTSGASSYNEQFFGPGTRLTVL.

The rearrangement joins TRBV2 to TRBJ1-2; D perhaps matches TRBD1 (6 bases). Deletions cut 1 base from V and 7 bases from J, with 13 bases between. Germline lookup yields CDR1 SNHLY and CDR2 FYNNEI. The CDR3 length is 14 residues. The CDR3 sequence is CASSEGFRTAGYTF. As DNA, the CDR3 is TGTGCCAGCAGTGAAGGTTTTCGGACAGCTGGCTACACCTTC.

CDR3 protein: CASSPHPTLSTEAFF. Written as DNA, the CDR3 is TGTGCCAGCTCACCACATCCGACCTTGAGCACTGAAGCTTTCTTT. The chain has TRBV18 and TRBJ1-1; no reliable D call. Trimming pared 1 base from V and 4 bases from J, leaving 13 bases between. CDR1 and CDR2 (germline): KGHSH, LQKENI. The CDR3 is made up of 15 amino acids.

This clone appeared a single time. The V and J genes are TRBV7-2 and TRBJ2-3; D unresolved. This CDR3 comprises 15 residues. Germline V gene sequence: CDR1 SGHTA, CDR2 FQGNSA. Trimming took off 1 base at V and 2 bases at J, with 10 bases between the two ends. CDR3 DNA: TGTGCCAGCAGCTTAGTGTCGGCTAACACAGATACGCAGTATTTT. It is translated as CASSLVSANTDTQYF.

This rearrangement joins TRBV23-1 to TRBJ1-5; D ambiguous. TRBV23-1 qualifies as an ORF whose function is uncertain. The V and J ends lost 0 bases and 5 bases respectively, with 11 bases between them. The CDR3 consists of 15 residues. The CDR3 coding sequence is TGCGCCAGCAGTCAATCGTCTAGGGCCGATCAGCCCCAGCATTTT. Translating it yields CASSQSSRADQPQHF.

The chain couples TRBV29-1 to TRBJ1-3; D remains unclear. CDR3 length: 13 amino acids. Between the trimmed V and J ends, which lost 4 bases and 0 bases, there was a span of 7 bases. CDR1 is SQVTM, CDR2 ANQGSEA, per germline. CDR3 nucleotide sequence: TGCAGCGTTGGAGGGAACTCTGGAAACACCATATATTTT. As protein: CSVGGNSGNTIYF.

CDR3 amino acids: CASSILASAGLFF. The CDR3 DNA sequence: TGTGCCAGTAGTATACTTGCGAGCGCGGGACTGTTTTTT. This chain connects TRBV19 to TRBJ1-4, with D unclear. In germline, CDR1 is LNHDA, CDR2 SQIVND (reference sequence). V lost 2 bases and J lost 13, with 14 bases in between. The CDR3 has 13 amino acids. Supplemented by reference TRBV19 and TRBJ1-4, the full variable domain reads DGGITQSPKYLFRKEGQNVTLSCEQNLNHDAMYWYRQDPGQGLRLIYYSQIVNDFQKGDIAEGYSVSREKKESFPLTVTSAQKNPTAFYLCASSILASAGLFFGSGTQLSVL.

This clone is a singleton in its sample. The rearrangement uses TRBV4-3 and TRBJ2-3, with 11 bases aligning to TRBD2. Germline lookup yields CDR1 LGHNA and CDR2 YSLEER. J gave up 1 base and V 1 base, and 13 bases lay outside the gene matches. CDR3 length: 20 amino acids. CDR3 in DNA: TGCGCCAGCAGCCAAGGATGGCTAGCGGGAGGTGGCCGCGGCACAGATACGCAGTATTTT. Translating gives CASSQGWLAGGGRGTDTQYF.